Listed here is a single TCR beta chain. Its target is unknown. MiXCR was run by TCRdb on the reads, yielding one entry per CDR3 protein. There are 110,000 to 150,000 distinct CDR3 sequences in the sample; more than 25% occur only once, and around 50% lies in the top ten. This record comes from a study of T cell repertoires in cytomegalovirus infection. Study as a whole: Used in the study were CMV epitopes, some recently identified and HLA-C-restricted, others well-studied and HLA-B-restricted.

Study-level findings and limits: CMV carriers with the relevant HLA were identified by cumulative public TCR beta family frequency.

This CDR3 spans 15 amino acids. CDR1 and CDR2 (germline): MNHEY, SVGAGI. V gave up 0 bases and J gave up 1 base; unmatched junction bases: 2. The material was CD8+ T cells from cultured PBMCs, obtained from culture after CMV antigen stimulation. The genes are TRBV6-5 and TRBJ2-5; 7 bases match TRBD2. The receptor's source is a human donor in good health (CMV status not recorded). Some clones in this sample may be carry-over from other donors' samples. CDR3 protein: CASSYSGGIQETQYF. The CDR3 coding sequence is TGTGCCAGCAGTTACTCGGGGGGGATCCAAGAGACCCAGTACTTC.